Below, one T cell receptor beta chain is given with its context. These data belong to a study of blood T cell repertoires in COVID-19. Study summary: COVID-19 samples from acute and convalescent phases originated in the United States, Italy and Spain. T cells, B-cell-depleted T cells, or PBMCs provided the cDNA or gDNA that served as material.

Original methodology: Nucleated cell number was recorded as an estimate derived from reference gene primer amplification. Assay used: immunoSEQ multiplex PCR; TCRdb lists only in-frame clones, some missing. V, J and clone size are taken as reported in that table, and D and trimming were inferred from the DNA itself. The sample records roughly 110,000 clones, 90% to 95% being singletons. J lost 9 bases, V lost 4 bases, and 8 bases had no gene match. Germline assignment: CDR1 SGHRS and CDR2 YFSETQ. The CDR3 sequence is 14 residues long. This rearrangement joins TRBV5-1 to TRBJ2-7; TRBD2 matches 12 bases. The sample taken for sequencing was peripheral blood. This clonotype was sampled from a woman aged 30 to 39 with acute or convalescent COVID-19. CDR3 nucleotides: TGCGCCAGCAGCGGCGAGACTAGCGGGAGATGGCAGTACTTC. It encodes CASSGETSGRWQYF.